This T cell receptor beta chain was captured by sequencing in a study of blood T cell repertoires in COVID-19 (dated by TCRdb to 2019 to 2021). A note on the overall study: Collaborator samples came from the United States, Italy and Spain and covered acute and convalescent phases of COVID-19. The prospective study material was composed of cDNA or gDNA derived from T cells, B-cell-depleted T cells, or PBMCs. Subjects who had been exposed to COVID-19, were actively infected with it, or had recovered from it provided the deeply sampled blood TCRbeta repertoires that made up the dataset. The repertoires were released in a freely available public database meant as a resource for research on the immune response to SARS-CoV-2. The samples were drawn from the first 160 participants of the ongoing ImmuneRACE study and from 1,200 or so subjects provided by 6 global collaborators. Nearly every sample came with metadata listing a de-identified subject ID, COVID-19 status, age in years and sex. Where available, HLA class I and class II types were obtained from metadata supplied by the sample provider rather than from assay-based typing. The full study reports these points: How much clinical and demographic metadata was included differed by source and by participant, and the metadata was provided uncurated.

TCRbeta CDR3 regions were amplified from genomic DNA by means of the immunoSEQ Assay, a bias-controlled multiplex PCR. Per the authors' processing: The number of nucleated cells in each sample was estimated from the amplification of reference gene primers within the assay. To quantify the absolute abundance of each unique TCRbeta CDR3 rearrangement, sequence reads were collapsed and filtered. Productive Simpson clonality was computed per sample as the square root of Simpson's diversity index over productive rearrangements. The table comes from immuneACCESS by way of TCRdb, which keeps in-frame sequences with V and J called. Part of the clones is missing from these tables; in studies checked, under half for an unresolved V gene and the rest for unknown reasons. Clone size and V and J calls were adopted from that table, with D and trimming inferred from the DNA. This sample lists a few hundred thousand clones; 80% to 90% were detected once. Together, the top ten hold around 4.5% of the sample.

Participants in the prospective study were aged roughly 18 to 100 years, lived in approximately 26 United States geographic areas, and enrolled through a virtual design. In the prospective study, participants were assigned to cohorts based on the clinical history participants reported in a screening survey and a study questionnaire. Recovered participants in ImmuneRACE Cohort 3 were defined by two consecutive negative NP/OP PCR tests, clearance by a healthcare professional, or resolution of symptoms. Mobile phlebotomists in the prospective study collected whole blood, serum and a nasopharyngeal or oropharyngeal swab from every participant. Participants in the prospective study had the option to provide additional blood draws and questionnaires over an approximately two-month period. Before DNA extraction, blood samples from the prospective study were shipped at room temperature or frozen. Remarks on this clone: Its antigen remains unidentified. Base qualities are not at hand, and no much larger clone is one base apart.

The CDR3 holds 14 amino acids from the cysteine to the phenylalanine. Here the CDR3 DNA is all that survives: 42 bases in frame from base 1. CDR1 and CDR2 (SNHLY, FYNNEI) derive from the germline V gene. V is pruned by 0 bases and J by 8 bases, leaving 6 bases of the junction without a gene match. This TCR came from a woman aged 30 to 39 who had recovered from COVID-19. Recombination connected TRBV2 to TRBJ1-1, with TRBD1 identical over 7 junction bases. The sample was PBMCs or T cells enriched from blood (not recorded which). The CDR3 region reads CASSEAWAGGEAFF. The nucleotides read TGTGCCAGCAGTGAAGCGTGGGCAGGGGGAGAAGCTTTCTTT. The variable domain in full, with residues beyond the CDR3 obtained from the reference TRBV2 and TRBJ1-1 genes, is EPEVTQTPSHQVTQMGQEVILRCVPISNHLYFYWYRQILGQKVEFLVSFYNNEISEKSEIFDDQFSVERPDGSNFTLKIRSTKLEDSAMYFCASSEAWAGGEAFFGQGTRLTVV.